This entry lists 31 T cell receptor beta chains sequenced from one sample in a study of siplizumab effects on memory and regulatory T cells. Using immunoSEQ multiplex PCR, the repertoire was profiled, and TCRdb retains in-frame clones only, with some absent. Found here are more than 75,000 clones, approximately 94% of them singletons; the top ten hold approximately 7.1%. The sample was CD8+ T cells sorted from blood. These receptor sequences come from a human donor in good health.

This rearrangement joins TRBV2 to TRBJ2-3; maybe TRBD2 (9 bases). V lost 3 bases and J lost 0, with 22 bases in between. The germline V gene encodes CDR1 SNHLY and CDR2 FYNNEI. The CDR3 length is 19 residues. Here the CDR3 DNA reads TGTGCCAGCAGTGATCGGACAGGGAGGCGGGAGGGGAGCACAGATACGCAGTATTTT. This encodes CASSDRTGRREGSTDTQYF.

The gene calls are TRBV30 and TRBJ1-1; no definite D call. V was pared by 5 bases and J by 2 bases, with 12 bases between. CDR1 is GTSNPN and CDR2 is SVGIG in the germline V gene (reference sequence). The CDR3 extends over 13 amino acids. CDR3 bases: TGTGCCTGGGTCGAAAGACCTAACACTGAAGCTTTCTTT. Translated, it gives CAWVERPNTEAFF.

The chain employs TRBV7-6 and TRBJ2-5; 14 positions match TRBD2. The CDR3 covers 17 residues. The trim removed 3 bases at V and 4 bases at J, leaving 7 bases unmatched. In germline, CDR1 is SGHVS, CDR2 FNYEAQ. CDR3 region: CASSFFRTSGGLETQYF. The CDR3 nucleotides are TGTGCCAGCAGCTTTTTCAGGACTAGCGGGGGGTTAGAGACCCAGTACTTC.

The rearrangement joins TRBV2 to TRBJ2-1; 11 bases are shared with TRBD2. The CDR3 length is 13 residues. The ends lost 6 bases at V and 5 bases at J; junction bases unmatched: 0. Germline CDR1 and CDR2: SNHLY and FYNNEI. The CDR3 loop reads CASRGLADNEQFF. CDR3 DNA sequence: TGTGCCAGCAGGGGACTAGCGGACAATGAGCAGTTCTTC.

The rearrangement uses TRBV19 and TRBJ1-1; no clear D. V lost 3 bases to trimming and J lost 5 bases, with 10 bases between them. CDR1 and CDR2 (germline): LNHDA, SQIVND (reference sequence). The CDR3 length is 13 residues. CDR3 sequence: CASSIDPATEAFF. In DNA form, the CDR3 reads TGTGCCAGTAGTATCGACCCGGCTACTGAAGCTTTCTTT.

This clone was recorded only once. This chain connects TRBV7-9 to TRBJ2-7, with D unclear. Between the trimmed V and J ends, which lost 7 bases and 5 bases, there was a span of 12 bases. CDR1 is SEHNR, CDR2 FQNEAQ, per germline (reference sequence). The CDR3 loop spans 12 amino acids. The CDR3 sequence is CASTQPPDEQYF. In DNA, the CDR3 is TGTGCCAGCACCCAGCCCCCCGACGAGCAGTACTTC.

The chain carries TRBV10-1 and TRBJ2-7; TRBD2 might be the D (5 bases). V was pared by 6 bases and J by 4 bases, with 16 bases between. Looked up from germline, CDR1 is WNHNN and CDR2 is SYGVQD (reference sequence). The CDR3 is 14 residues long. The CDR3 is CASSPGEFGYEQYF. The DNA for the CDR3 is TGCGCCAGCAGCCCCGGGGAATTCGGTTACGAGCAGTACTTC.

The chain has TRBV5-8 and TRBJ2-1, with D hard to call. Germline lookup yields CDR1 SGHTS and CDR2 YDEGEE. The CDR3 is made up of 12 amino acids. V lost 0 bases and J lost 2, with 0 bases in between. The CDR3 DNA reads as TGTGCCAGCAGCTTGGCCTACAATGAGCAGTTCTTC. Amino acid sequence: CASSLAYNEQFF.

This chain links TRBV6-6 with TRBJ1-3; 8 bases match TRBD1. Germline lookup yields CDR1 MNHNY and CDR2 SVGAGI (reference sequence). CDR3 size: 14 residues. V lost 6 bases, J lost 3 bases, and 4 bases stayed unmatched. In DNA, the CDR3 is TGTGCCAGCAGCCAGGGGGCTGGTGGAAACACCATATATTTT. It codes for CASSQGAGGNTIYF.

The rearrangement uses TRBV19 and TRBJ1-2; 7 bases are shared with TRBD1. From germline, CDR1 is LNHDA and CDR2 SQIVND (reference sequence). The CDR3 has 15 residues. The V and J ends lost 5 bases and 4 bases, in that order; junction bases with no gene match: 10. CDR3 coding DNA: TGTGCCAGTAGTTCGAGGGGGCTAGTAGGCTATGGCTACACCTTC. Protein sequence: CASSSRGLVGYGYTF.

The CDR3 nucleotides are TGTGCCAGCAGCCTCCTACTAGCGGGAGGGTACAATGAGCAGTTCTTC. This gives the protein CASSLLLAGGYNEQFF. The J gene is TRBJ2-1, the V gene TRBV7-6; 13 nucleotides agree with TRBD2. From germline, CDR1 is SGHVS and CDR2 FNYEAQ. Trimming took 5 bases from V and 4 from J; bases not matched to a gene: 5. The CDR3 has 16 amino acids.

The chain couples TRBV9 to TRBJ1-2, with 9 bases aligning to TRBD1. Germline V CDR1 and CDR2: SGDLS, YYNGEE. CDR3 length: 15 residues. The V segment lost 0 bases and the J segment 8 bases; nucleotides outside the gene matches: 8. The CDR3 here is CASSVGGTGFVGYTF. The CDR3 DNA reads TGTGCCAGCAGCGTAGGAGGGACAGGGTTCGTGGGCTACACCTTC.

V and J are TRBV9 and TRBJ2-1; D may be TRBD1 (6 bases). CDR3 length: 15 amino acids. V lost 3 bases to trimming and J lost 2 bases, with 12 bases between them. CDR1 SGDLS and CDR2 YYNGEE come from the germline V gene. CDR3 sequence reads: CASSDDRNPYNEQFF. The CDR3 DNA reads as TGTGCCAGCAGCGACGACAGGAACCCCTACAATGAGCAGTTCTTC.

The chain couples TRBV6-1 to TRBJ1-2, with TRBD1 identical over 8 bases. CDR3 length: 16 amino acids. The V and J ends lost 1 base and 8 bases, in that order; junction bases with no gene match: 12. Germline CDR1 MNHNS, CDR2 SASEGT. The CDR3 region has the DNA TGTGCCAGCAGTGAAGGAACCTGGACAGGGAGAGACGGCTACACCTTC. Translating gives CASSEGTWTGRDGYTF.

The chain recombines TRBV14 with TRBJ2-7; no clear D gene. This CDR3 region has 14 residues. Germline values: CDR1 SGHDN, CDR2 FVKESK. V lost 0 bases and J lost 4, with 10 bases in between. The CDR3 nucleotides read TGTGCCAGCAGCCAAGATTACTACCCATACGAGCAGTACTTC. Amino acid sequence: CASSQDYYPYEQYF.

The chain carries TRBV27 and TRBJ1-2; no firm D call. The CDR3 is 16 residues long. V lost 6 bases, J lost 3 bases, and 20 bases lay in between. Germline CDR1 MNHEY, CDR2 SMNVEV (reference sequence). CDR3 nucleotide sequence: TGTGCCAGCAGCCGCCTGCTGGACGGACTTTACTATGGCTACACCTTC. It encodes CASSRLLDGLYYGYTF.

V usage is TRBV7-3 and J usage is TRBJ2-1; maybe TRBD1 (5 bases). Germline V gene data show CDR1 as SGHTA and CDR2 as FQGTGA. The CDR3 extends over 16 amino acids. Between the trimmed V and J ends, which lost 5 bases and 4 bases, there was a span of 18 bases. CDR3 amino acids: CASSPQGSLGYNEQFF. In nucleotides, the CDR3 is TGTGCCAGCAGCCCCCAGGGTTCGTTAGGTTACAATGAGCAGTTCTTC.

This clone showed up just once. The gene calls are TRBV7-9 and TRBJ2-2; no clear D. The CDR3 contains 15 residues. Germline V gene data show CDR1 as SEHNR and CDR2 as FQNEAQ (reference sequence). Trimming removed 1 base at V and 6 bases at J, with 12 bases between. The CDR3 DNA is TGTGCCAGCAGCTTAGGTTTTCGGAGCCCCGGGGAGCTGTTTTTT. This codes for CASSLGFRSPGELFF.

The genes are TRBV5-6 and TRBJ2-2; TRBD1 is a possible D gene (5 bases). Between the trimmed V and J ends, which lost 4 bases and 5 bases, there was a span of 6 bases. Germline CDR1 SGHDT, CDR2 YYEEEE. This CDR3 spans 12 amino acids. DNA for the CDR3: TGTGCCAGCAGCAGGGGAACCGGGGAGCTGTTTTTT. The encoded protein is CASSRGTGELFF.

The V call is TRBV5-6, the J call TRBJ2-1, with 7 bases fitting TRBD2. With V trimmed by 5 bases and J by 2 bases, 7 bases remained unmatched. Germline V CDR1 and CDR2: SGHDT, YYEEEE. This CDR3 contains 15 residues. In DNA form, the CDR3 reads TGTGCCAGCAGTACCGAGCGGGGACCCTACAATGAGCAGTTCTTC. It codes for CASSTERGPYNEQFF.

CDR3 sequence reads: CASSQDLATSGNTIYF. CDR3 DNA: TGCGCCAGCAGCCAAGATTTGGCAACCTCTGGAAACACCATATATTTT. This chain uses TRBV4-3 with TRBJ1-3; D ambiguous. Germline V gene data show CDR1 as LGHNA and CDR2 as YSLEER. Trimming stripped 0 bases from V and 0 bases from J, with 9 bases between. This CDR3 spans 16 amino acids.

This chain links TRBV9 with TRBJ2-1; 8 positions agree with TRBD2. In germline, CDR1 is SGDLS, CDR2 YYNGEE. This CDR3 spans 14 amino acids. Trimming cost V 3 bases and J 8 bases; bases outside gene matches: 7. The CDR3 nucleotides are TGTGCCAGCAGCGGGGGACTAGTTACCGATGAGCAGTTCTTC. Protein sequence: CASSGGLVTDEQFF.

This sequence joins TRBV10-1 and TRBJ1-1; D is ambiguous. The V gene lost 2 bases and the J gene lost 2 bases, with 12 bases spanning the gap. CDR3 size: 15 residues. Germline V CDR1 and CDR2: WNHNN, SYGVQD (reference sequence). The chain's CDR3 is CASSETRQLNTEAFF. The CDR3 DNA reads TGCGCCAGCAGTGAGACTAGACAACTCAACACTGAAGCTTTCTTT.

The genes are TRBV19 and TRBJ1-4, with D possibly matching TRBD1 (5 bases). This CDR3 region has 15 residues. V was clipped by 2 bases and J by 2 bases, with 9 bases between them. The V gene's germline CDR1 is LNHDA and CDR2 SQIVND (reference sequence). For the CDR3, the DNA is TGTGCCAGTAGTATACGGGGGATTACTAATGAAAAACTGTTTTTT. Translating it yields CASSIRGITNEKLFF. Combining the CDR3 with reference TRBV19 and TRBJ1-4 gives the whole variable domain DGGITQSPKYLFRKEGQNVTLSCEQNLNHDAMYWYRQDPGQGLRLIYYSQIVNDFQKGDIAEGYSVSREKKESFPLTVTSAQKNPTAFYLCASSIRGITNEKLFFGSGTQLSVL.

The rearrangement joins TRBV5-6 to TRBJ2-1; D not resolved. CDR1 is SGHDT, CDR2 YYEEEE, per germline. CDR3 length equals 16 residues. V was trimmed by 2 bases and J by 0 bases, leaving 12 bases between them. In nucleotides, the CDR3 is TGTGCCAGCAGCTTTGCGGTCGCCAGCTCCTACAATGAGCAGTTCTTC. This gives the protein CASSFAVASSYNEQFF.

The genes are TRBV19 and TRBJ2-1, with D unresolved. The CDR3 extends over 13 amino acids. The V gene lost 6 bases and the J gene lost 3 bases, with 9 bases spanning the gap. The germline V gene encodes CDR1 LNHDA and CDR2 SQIVND (reference sequence). Here the CDR3 reads CASRALSYNEQFF. For the CDR3, the DNA is TGTGCCAGTAGGGCCCTCAGCTACAATGAGCAGTTCTTC.

The rearrangement links TRBV7-6 to TRBJ2-1, with 7 bases aligning to TRBD1. V lost 1 base and J lost 8; bases outside the gene matches: 5. The germline gives CDR1 SGHVS, CDR2 FNYEAQ. The CDR3 contains 14 residues. Here the CDR3 DNA reads TGTGCCAGCAGCTTAGGACAGGGCCTGGATGAGCAGTTCTTC. It encodes CASSLGQGLDEQFF.

The V gene is TRBV30, the J gene TRBJ1-1, with D possibly TRBD1 on 6 matching bases. Germline CDR1 and CDR2: GTSNPN and SVGIG (reference sequence). Trimming stripped 2 bases from V and 8 bases from J, with 12 bases between. The CDR3 sequence is 12 residues long. The CDR3 sequence: CAWSYGQTEAFF. In nucleotides, the CDR3 is TGTGCCTGGAGTTACGGACAGACGGAAGCTTTCTTT.

The CDR3 DNA follows: TGTGCCAGCAGCCCCCTTGCTAGCGGATACAATGAGCAGTTCTTC. Protein sequence: CASSPLASGYNEQFF. This chain joins TRBV7-6 and TRBJ2-1, with TRBD2 identical over 7 bases. Losses at the gene ends were 5 bases for V and 4 bases for J; bases not matched to a gene: 8. The CDR3 has 15 amino acids. Germline values: CDR1 SGHVS, CDR2 FNYEAQ.

In its sample, this clone was seen once. The V gene is TRBV7-8, the J gene TRBJ1-1; 7 nucleotides match TRBD1. This CDR3 comprises 15 residues. The V and J ends lost 6 bases and 0 bases, in that order; junction bases with no gene match: 7. Germline V gene lookup returns CDR1 SGHVS and CDR2 FQNEAQ. CDR3 coding DNA: TGTGCCAGCAGTATGTACAGGGGAATGAACACTGAAGCTTTCTTT. Translated, it gives CASSMYRGMNTEAFF.

The gene calls are TRBV7-9 and TRBJ2-3; no reliable D call. CDR1 and CDR2 (germline): SEHNR, FQNEAQ (reference sequence). The V end was cut by 5 bases, the J end by 2 bases, with 8 bases between. The CDR3 is 13 amino acids. CDR3 DNA: TGTGCCAGCAGCAAACAACACACAGATACGCAGTATTTT. Protein sequence: CASSKQHTDTQYF.